This T cell receptor (beta chain) was recorded in a study of OX40 agonist ivuxolimab in advanced cancers. For the study at large: Dose-escalation patients had hepatocellular carcinoma, melanoma, renal cell or head and neck cancer.

This clone has a single count. What it recognizes is unknown. Study-level results: In CD8+ T cells, expanded clones were on average more numerous than in CD4+.

The CDR3 has 15 amino acids. The ends lost 5 bases at V and 2 bases at J; junction bases unmatched: 7. Germline lookup yields CDR1 SEHNR and CDR2 FQNEAQ (reference sequence). Systemic immunosuppression or autoimmune disease history was grounds to exclude patients. Clones were sequenced by immunoSEQ multiplex PCR, and TCRdb holds only the in-frame ones, with some missing. The sample includes roughly 26,000 clones, 76% of them seen just once. This specimen consisted of CD4+ or CD8+ T cells sorted from blood, obtained in a trial of the OX40 agonist ivuxolimab. The sequence derives from an adult with an advanced solid tumor such as melanoma, head and neck, liver or kidney cancer. J is TRBJ2-3 and V is TRBV7-9; 7 bases agree with TRBD1. The CDR3 protein is CASSTGQELTDTQYF. The CDR3 DNA reads TGTGCCAGCAGCACTGGACAGGAGCTCACAGATACGCAGTATTTT. Full variable domain (rest looked up from reference TRBV7-9 and TRBJ2-3): DTGVSQNPRHKITKRGQNVTFRCDPISEHNRLYWYRQTLGQGPEFLTYFQNEAQLEKSRLLSDRFSAERPKGSFSTLEIQRTEQGDSAMYLCASSTGQELTDTQYFGPGTRLTVL.